The next 29 T cell receptor beta chains were all read from a single sample in a study of OX40 agonist ivuxolimab in advanced cancers. Libraries were prepared by immunoSEQ multiplex PCR; TCRdb keeps only in-frame clonotypes and omits some of them. The sample holds roughly 100,000 clones; around 87% are singletons and the top ten take 0.31%. Sequencing used CD4+ or CD8+ T cells sorted from blood, obtained in a trial of the OX40 agonist ivuxolimab. The receptors here all came from an adult with an advanced solid tumor such as melanoma, head and neck, liver or kidney cancer.

The chain joins TRBV14 to TRBJ1-6, with TRBD1 matching over 9 bases. The CDR3 sequence is 15 residues long. From germline, CDR1 is SGHDN and CDR2 FVKESK. The trim removed 0 bases at V and 9 bases at J, leaving 3 bases unmatched. This CDR3 reads CASSQEDRGFSPLHF. CDR3 nucleotides: TGTGCCAGCAGCCAAGAGGACAGGGGTTTTTCACCCCTCCACTTT.

V and J are TRBV6-5 and TRBJ1-6; 10 bases are a match to TRBD1. The germline V gene encodes CDR1 MNHEY and CDR2 SVGAGI. The CDR3 is 15 residues long. V lost 6 bases, J lost 13 bases, and 12 bases stayed unmatched. The CDR3 is CASSPSGTGARPLHF. The CDR3 nucleotides read TGTGCCAGCAGCCCCTCGGGGACAGGGGCCCGTCCCCTCCACTTT.

This chain links TRBV7-9 with TRBJ2-5; D is possibly TRBD1 or TRBD2 (5 bases each). Between the trimmed V and J ends, which lost 2 bases and 1 base, there was a span of 14 bases. CDR3 length: 16 amino acids. Looked up from germline, CDR1 is SEHNR and CDR2 is FQNEAQ (reference sequence). The CDR3 region is CASSLWTGPLQETQYF. The CDR3 DNA is TGTGCCAGCAGCTTATGGACGGGACCACTCCAAGAGACCCAGTACTTC.

The chain uses TRBV7-3 and TRBJ2-3, with 11 bases aligning to TRBD1. Looked up from germline, CDR1 is SGHTA and CDR2 is FQGTGA. With 5 bases clipped from V and 6 bases from J, the junction kept 4 bases outside the gene matches. The length of the CDR3 is 14 residues. CDR3 sequence reads: CASSGTGGSDTQYF. DNA for the CDR3: TGTGCCAGCAGCGGGACAGGGGGGAGCGATACGCAGTATTTT.

This chain connects TRBV18 to TRBJ1-2; TRBD1 matches 9 bases. Trimming cost V 3 bases and J 7 bases; bases outside gene matches: 3. CDR3 length: 13 residues. In germline, CDR1 is KGHSH, CDR2 LQKENI. The CDR3 DNA follows: TGTGCCAGCTCACCCGGACAGGGGTTTGGCTACACCTTC. It codes for CASSPGQGFGYTF.

V is TRBV28 and J is TRBJ2-1; D could derive from TRBD1 or TRBD2 (5 bases each). Germline values: CDR1 MDHEN, CDR2 SYDVKM. CDR3 length: 14 residues. V was trimmed by 8 bases and J by 7 bases, leaving 18 bases between them. The CDR3 protein is CASSNGAQVNEQFF. CDR3 in DNA: TGTGCCAGCTCCAACGGGGCCCAGGTGAATGAGCAGTTCTTC.

The rearrangement joins TRBV27 to TRBJ2-7; unclear D gene. Germline V gene sequence: CDR1 MNHEY, CDR2 SMNVEV (reference sequence). There are 11 residues in the CDR3. V lost 7 bases to trimming and J lost 3 bases, with 7 bases between them. CDR3 sequence reads: CASTEDYEQYF. CDR3 in DNA: TGTGCCAGCACCGAAGACTACGAGCAGTACTTC.

The chain is built from TRBV30 and TRBJ2-7; D gene ambiguous. There are 12 residues in the CDR3. Trimming took 4 bases from V and 6 from J, leaving 13 bases between them. Germline CDR1 is GTSNPN and CDR2 is SVGIG (reference sequence). The CDR3 DNA follows: TGTGCCTGGACAGCCACTAACGGCGAGCAGTACTTC. Translating it yields CAWTATNGEQYF.

The chain combines TRBV18 with TRBJ1-5; tentative D call: TRBD1 (5 bases). The V gene's germline CDR1 is KGHSH and CDR2 LQKENI. Trimming removed 3 bases at V and 5 bases at J, with 14 bases between. The CDR3 totals 15 residues. CDR3 in DNA: TGTGCCAGCTCACCTGACCAGGGTAACGATCAGCCCCAGCATTTT. This translates into CASSPDQGNDQPQHF.

The genes are TRBV11-3 and TRBJ2-5; TRBD1 might be the D (7 bases). Per germline, CDR1 SGHNT and CDR2 YENEEA. V was clipped by 4 bases and J by 4 bases, with 13 bases between them. The CDR3 sequence is 14 residues long. CDR3 residues: CASSSGGSGETQYF. The CDR3, as DNA: TGTGCCAGCAGCTCAGGGGGGTCTGGAGAGACCCAGTACTTC.

The J gene is TRBJ2-1, the V gene TRBV6-1; TRBD1 matches at 7 bases. J lost 2 bases, V lost 6 bases, and 7 bases had no gene match. The CDR3 has 15 residues. The germline CDR1 and CDR2 sequences are MNHNS and SASEGT. CDR3 nucleotide sequence: TGTGCCAGCAGAGAACAGGGGTTGCCCTACAATGAGCAGTTCTTC. Its protein product is CASREQGLPYNEQFF.

This rearrangement joins TRBV30 to TRBJ1-1, with D perhaps matching TRBD1 (5 bases). V was clipped by 5 bases and J by 4 bases, with 11 bases between them. Germline V gene lookup returns CDR1 GTSNPN and CDR2 SVGIG (reference sequence). The CDR3 loop spans 12 amino acids. The chain's CDR3 is CAWGGGGTEAFF. The CDR3 DNA sequence: TGTGCCTGGGGGGGAGGCGGCACTGAAGCTTTCTTT.

J is TRBJ2-3 and V is TRBV18; TRBD2 aligns across 9 bases. J lost 3 bases, V lost 2 bases, and 6 bases had no gene match. The CDR3 spans 16 residues. CDR1 KGHSH and CDR2 LQKENI come from the germline V gene. CDR3 DNA sequence: TGTGCCAGCTCACCATACGCTAGCGGGGCGACAGATACGCAGTATTTT. Protein product: CASSPYASGATDTQYF.

The V and J genes are TRBV5-1 and TRBJ2-7; 9 bases are shared with TRBD2. CDR1 SGHRS and CDR2 YFSETQ come from the germline V gene. The CDR3 covers 16 residues. The ends lost 4 bases at V and 7 bases at J; junction bases unmatched: 15. CDR3 sequence reads: CASSERPLAGSEEQYF. Written as DNA, the CDR3 is TGCGCCAGCAGCGAGAGGCCCCTAGCGGGGTCGGAAGAGCAGTACTTC.

The count of this clone is one. The CDR3 spells CASSPTGTATNEKLFF. As DNA, the CDR3 is TGTGCCAGCAGCCCCACAGGGACTGCAACTAATGAAAAACTGTTTTTT. The rearrangement links TRBV7-2 to TRBJ1-4; a possible D gene is TRBD1 (6 bases). CDR3 size: 16 residues. V lost 5 bases and J 0 bases, leaving 13 bases between the germline ends. CDR1 and CDR2 from the germline V gene are SGHTA and FQGNSA.

V and J are TRBV5-1 and TRBJ1-1; TRBD1 might be the D (5 bases). The CDR3 totals 16 residues. Germline V gene sequence: CDR1 SGHRS, CDR2 YFSETQ. V was shortened by 0 bases and J by 3 bases, with 15 bases between the two germline ends. CDR3 sequence (DNA): TGCGCCAGCAGCTTGGCCTCGGGGACGGGGGACACTGAAGCTTTCTTT. This sequence encodes CASSLASGTGDTEAFF.

This chain joins TRBV5-6 and TRBJ1-6; D is ambiguous. Germline V gene lookup returns CDR1 SGHDT and CDR2 YYEEEE. With 3 bases removed from V and 2 bases from J, the gap between germline ends came to 9 bases. This CDR3 has 15 residues. In DNA form, the CDR3 reads TGTGCCAGCAGCTCTGACTCCCCCTATAATTCACCCCTCCACTTT. Protein: CASSSDSPYNSPLHF.

V and J are TRBV5-8 and TRBJ2-1; D ambiguous. The germline V gene has CDR1 SGHTS and CDR2 YDEGEE. The CDR3 is made up of 13 amino acids. Trimming left V 4 bases short and J 8 bases short, with 13 bases between. As DNA, the CDR3 is TGTGCCAGCAGCACGGACGCGAGCGATGAGCAGTTCTTC. Translated, it gives CASSTDASDEQFF.

As regards this clone: Its ends do not fully match the called genes, so a read error is possible. J is TRBJ2-5 and V is TRBV7-7; 11 bases agree with TRBD2. The germline CDR1 and CDR2 sequences are SSHAT and FNYEAQ (reference sequence). The CDR3 spans 16 residues. CDR3 in amino acids: CASSRLAGGFMETQYF. The CDR3 DNA reads TGTGCTAGCAGTCGTCTAGCGGGGGGCTTTATGGAGACCCAGTACTTC. Together with reference TRBV7-7 and TRBJ2-5, the CDR3 gives the full variable domain: GAGVSQSPRYKVTKRGQDVTLRCDPISSHATLYWYQQALGQGPEFLTYFNYEAQPDKSGLPSDRFSAERPEGSISTLTIQRTEQRDSAMYRCASSRLAGGFMETQYFGPGTRLLVL.

V usage is TRBV9 and J usage is TRBJ2-7, with D unclear. The CDR3 contains 14 residues. The germline V gene has CDR1 SGDLS and CDR2 YYNGEE. V was pared by 6 bases and J by 2 bases, with 15 bases between. The chain's CDR3 is CASTPPGRAYEQYF. DNA of the CDR3: TGTGCCAGCACCCCCCCCGGCAGAGCCTACGAGCAGTACTTC. Full variable domain (missing parts from reference TRBV9 and TRBJ2-7): DSGVTQTPKHLITATGQRVTLRCSPRSGDLSVYWYQQSLDQGLQFLIQYYNGEERAKGNILERFSAQQFPDLHSELNLSSLELGDSALYFCASTPPGRAYEQYFGPGTRLTVT.

The CDR3 region is CASSQFRWDGELFF. The DNA of the CDR3 is TGCGCCAGCAGCCAATTTCGGTGGGACGGGGAGCTGTTTTTT. The rearrangement links TRBV4-1 to TRBJ2-2; D unclear. This CDR3 contains 14 residues. The V and J ends lost 2 bases and 7 bases respectively, with 11 bases between them. CDR1 is MGHRA, CDR2 YSYEKL, per germline.

The chain is built from TRBV25-1 and TRBJ1-6; tentative D call: TRBD1 (6 bases). Per germline, CDR1 MGHDK and CDR2 SYGVNS. This CDR3 is 18 amino acids long. Trimming shortened V by 5 bases and J by 0 bases, and 17 bases separated the two germline ends. The CDR3 coding sequence is TGTGCCAGCAGTTTCGGCGGGCAGGGGAGCTCCTATAATTCACCCCTCCACTTT. It specifies CASSFGGQGSSYNSPLHF.

The rearrangement joins TRBV7-9 to TRBJ2-7; tentatively, D is TRBD1 (6 bases). The V gene's germline CDR1 is SEHNR and CDR2 FQNEAQ (reference sequence). V was clipped by 4 bases and J by 2 bases, with 15 bases between them. This CDR3 is built from 15 residues. CDR3 protein: CASSSRDTQTYEQYF. For the CDR3, the DNA is TGTGCCAGCAGCTCACGGGACACACAGACCTACGAGCAGTACTTC.

The gene calls are TRBV9 and TRBJ2-3; D is possibly TRBD1 (5 bases). Trimming left V 3 bases short and J 8 bases short, with 19 bases between. The V gene's germline CDR1 is SGDLS and CDR2 YYNGEE. There are 15 residues in the CDR3. The DNA for the CDR3 is TGTGCCAGCAGCGCCGGACATCGGCAGGATGGTACGCAGTATTTT. Translating gives CASSAGHRQDGTQYF.

The chain links TRBV19 to TRBJ2-7, with a possible D match to TRBD2 (5 bases). Germline V CDR1 and CDR2: LNHDA, SQIVND (reference sequence). The ends were cut back, 3 bases at V and 6 bases at J, with 12 bases in the middle. The CDR3 is 13 residues long. CDR3 protein: CASSISLTSEQYF. The DNA for the CDR3 is TGTGCCAGTAGTATCTCCCTTACTAGCGAGCAGTACTTC.

This clone was counted a single time. The chain is built from TRBV7-2 and TRBJ2-3; TRBD2 matches 10 bases. The V gene's germline CDR1 is SGHTA and CDR2 FQGNSA. The CDR3 is 16 residues long. The V and J ends lost 1 base and 2 bases, in that order; junction bases with no gene match: 3. The CDR3: CASSLVSGGVTDTQYF. CDR3 nucleotides: TGTGCCAGCAGCTTAGTCAGCGGGGGGGTCACAGATACGCAGTATTTT. The whole variable domain, remainder taken from reference TRBV7-2 and TRBJ2-3, is GAGVSQSPSNKVTEKGKDVELRCDPISGHTALYWYRQSLGQGLEFLIYFQGNSAPDKSGLPSDRFSAERTGGSVSTLTIQRTQQEDSAVYLCASSLVSGGVTDTQYFGPGTRLTVL.

The J gene is TRBJ1-4, the V gene TRBV7-8, with D unresolved. V lost 1 base and J 0 bases, leaving 9 bases between the germline ends. CDR1 is SGHVS, CDR2 FQNEAQ, per germline. The CDR3 runs to 16 residues. CDR3 residues: CASSLGDYATNEKLFF. DNA of the CDR3: TGTGCCAGCAGCTTAGGGGATTATGCAACTAATGAAAAACTGTTTTTT.

The chain links TRBV5-4 to TRBJ1-1; 7 bases fit TRBD1. V dropped 4 bases and J dropped 3; count of bases not matched to a gene: 15. The CDR3 runs to 17 residues. CDR1 and CDR2 from the germline V gene are SGHNT and YYREEE (reference sequence). In DNA, the CDR3 is TGTGCCAGCAGCGCCCTCGACAGGGTCGGCAAGCACACTGAAGCTTTCTTT. Translation gives CASSALDRVGKHTEAFF.

J is TRBJ1-6 and V is TRBV5-5, with TRBD1 matching 9 bases. The CDR3 extends over 14 amino acids. V shed 4 bases, J shed 7 bases, and the junction held 3 bases outside the gene matches. The germline V gene has CDR1 SGHKS and CDR2 YYEKEE (reference sequence). This CDR3 reads CASSAGTGNSPLHF. The CDR3 DNA follows: TGTGCCAGCAGCGCTGGGACAGGGAATTCACCCCTCCACTTT.